A selection of T cell receptor beta chains follows, all from one sample in a study of shared clonotypes between healthy human individuals. The data were produced by immunoSEQ multiplex PCR, yet TCRdb's version contains in-frame clones alone and is incomplete. This sample carries nearly 600,000 clones, nearly 97% of them seen once, and the ten largest clones take 0.11%. The sequenced material came from naive CD8+ T cells sorted from blood. All receptors come from a woman in her 30s in good health. Both conserved end residues are part of each CDR3. The D gene is left open where the match is weak. Where a row states a size, it is once, few, many or the class of an expanded clone; other rows omit it.

v_gene	abundance	d_gene	j_gene	CDR3aa	CDR3nt
TRBV7-9	NA	NA	TRBJ2-7	CASSLEDSYEQYF	TGTGCCAGCAGCTTAGAGGACAGCTACGAGCAGTACTTC
TRBV5-5	NA	TRBD2	TRBJ2-7	CASSLRLAGNYEQYF	TGTGCCAGCAGCTTGCGCCTAGCGGGAAACTACGAGCAGTACTTC
TRBV5-6	once	NA	TRBJ2-1	CASSGEGAHNEQFF	TGTGCCAGCAGCGGGGAGGGGGCCCACAATGAGCAGTTCTTC
TRBV13	NA	TRBD2	TRBJ2-3	CASSLRSLAGAYTQYF	TGTGCCAGCAGCTTAAGGTCCCTAGCGGGAGCATATACGCAGTATTTT
TRBV7-9	NA	TRBD2	TRBJ2-1	CASSGLTSGNYSNEQFF	TGTGCCAGCAGCGGATTGACTAGCGGGAACTACAGCAATGAGCAGTTCTTC
TRBV25-1	NA	NA	TRBJ2-5	CASSEWAGQETQYF	TGTGCCAGCAGTGAATGGGCGGGCCAAGAGACCCAGTACTTC
TRBV11-2	NA	TRBD2	TRBJ2-3	CASSLVPSGRRADTQYF	TGTGCCAGCAGCTTAGTTCCTAGCGGGAGGCGGGCAGATACGCAGTATTTT
TRBV28	NA	NA	TRBJ2-2	CASSLGRENPNTGELFF	TGTGCCAGCAGTTTAGGTCGGGAGAATCCGAACACCGGGGAGCTGTTTTTT
TRBV14	NA	NA	TRBJ2-3	CASSQYFSGRSDTQYF	TGTGCCAGCAGCCAATATTTCAGCGGCCGTTCGGATACGCAGTATTTT
TRBV28	NA	TRBD2	TRBJ2-2	CASSFPFAGGRTGELFF	TGTGCCAGCAGTTTCCCATTTGCGGGAGGTAGGACCGGGGAGCTGTTTTTT
TRBV5-6	NA	TRBD1	TRBJ2-7	CASSLQGQGLFDEQYF	TGTGCCAGCAGCTTGCAAGGACAGGGTTTGTTTGACGAGCAGTACTTC
TRBV2	NA	NA	TRBJ2-3	CASSVGSDTDTQYF	TGTGCCAGCAGTGTTGGCAGTGACACAGATACGCAGTATTTT
TRBV9	NA	NA	TRBJ2-7	CASSDVGLRGEQYF	TGTGCCAGCAGCGACGTCGGGCTCCGCGGCGAGCAGTACTTC
TRBV7-8	NA	NA	TRBJ2-3	CASSPRRLAASTDTQYF	TGTGCCAGCAGCCCTAGGAGGCTAGCCGCTAGCACAGATACGCAGTATTTT
TRBV12-1	NA	NA	TRBJ2-1	CASRPPWANEQFF	TGTGCCAGCAGACCACCTTGGGCCAATGAGCAGTTCTTC
TRBV28	NA	NA	TRBJ2-2	CASSLRVVGELFF	TGTGCCAGCAGTTTAAGGGTGGTCGGGGAGCTGTTTTTT
TRBV5-1	NA	NA	TRBJ1-1	CASSLRQGGWNTEAFF	TGCGCCAGCAGCTTGAGGCAGGGAGGATGGAACACTGAAGCTTTCTTT
TRBV5-1	NA	NA	TRBJ2-3	CASSSRTDTQYF	TGCGCCAGCAGCTCACGCACAGATACGCAGTATTTT
TRBV21-1	NA	NA	TRBJ2-4	CASSKRMGLPKNIQYF	TGTGCCAGCAGCAAAAGAATGGGGCTACCAAAAAACATTCAGTACTTC
TRBV7-3	NA	NA	TRBJ2-2	CASSLTSQGVGTGELFF	TGTGCCAGCAGCTTGACCTCTCAGGGAGTTGGGACCGGGGAGCTGTTTTTT
TRBV29-1	NA	NA	TRBJ2-7	CSVELGKNSYEQYF	TGCAGCGTCGAGCTTGGAAAGAACTCCTACGAGCAGTACTTC
TRBV19	few	NA	TRBJ2-1	CASSVGNEQFF	TGTGCCAGTAGTGTTGGGAATGAGCAGTTCTTC
TRBV19	NA	TRBD2	TRBJ2-1	CASSIEALAEYNEQFF	TGTGCCAGTAGTATAGAGGCACTAGCGGAATACAATGAGCAGTTCTTC
TRBV2	NA	NA	TRBJ1-2	CASSGAPADYGYTF	TGTGCCAGCAGTGGGGCCCCGGCGGACTATGGCTACACCTTC
TRBV5-8	NA	NA	TRBJ1-4	CASSPDGATNEKLFF	TGTGCCAGCAGCCCGGACGGTGCAACTAATGAAAAACTGTTTTTT
TRBV30	NA	NA	TRBJ1-2	CAWSVPVAGEVYGYTF	TGTGCCTGGAGTGTACCTGTGGCAGGGGAAGTCTATGGCTACACCTTC
TRBV11-2	NA	NA	TRBJ2-7	CASSSPTLTYEQYF	TGTGCCAGCAGCTCCCCGACCCTAACCTACGAGCAGTACTTC
TRBV29-1	NA	NA	TRBJ2-7	CSVEGDTYEQYF	TGCAGCGTTGAGGGGGACACATACGAGCAGTACTTC
TRBV29-1	NA	NA	TRBJ1-4	CSVTRGGTNEKLFF	TGCAGCGTTACCCGAGGTGGGACTAATGAAAAACTGTTTTTT
TRBV2	NA	NA	TRBJ2-2	CASSEATPVWGTGELFF	TGTGCCAGCAGTGAAGCAACACCGGTCTGGGGGACCGGGGAGCTGTTTTTT
TRBV27	NA	TRBD2	TRBJ2-1	CASTTSRREVLFF	TGTGCCAGCACCACCAGTCGGCGGGAGGTTCTGTTCTTC
TRBV4-2	NA	TRBD2	TRBJ2-1	CASSQVTTSVNEQFF	TGTGCCAGCAGCCAAGTTACGACTAGCGTCAATGAGCAGTTCTTC
TRBV4-2	NA	NA	TRBJ2-2	CASEAGRNTGELFF	TGTGCCAGCGAGGCCGGGAGAAACACCGGGGAGCTGTTTTTT
TRBV9	NA	NA	TRBJ1-2	CASSGPGDYIYGYTF	TGTGCCAGCAGCGGGCCAGGAGATTATATCTATGGCTACACCTTC
TRBV2	NA	TRBD1	TRBJ1-5	CASSEYTGEGSNQPQHF	TGTGCCAGCAGTGAATATACAGGGGAAGGGAGCAATCAGCCCCAGCATTTT